This T cell receptor beta chain was identified in a study of Graves' ophthalmopathy and Graves' hyperthyroidism. Amplification of TCR beta CDR3 regions used RNA transcripts. HTBI primers served in a first-round RT-PCR, which a second-round multiplex PCR followed. TCRdb itself ran the multiplex PCR reads through MiXCR, one entry per CDR3 protein. This sample has 600,000 to 650,000 distinct CDR3 sequences, with approximately 21% found just once. CDR1 and CDR2 from the germline V gene are MNHEY and SVGEGT. The V and J ends lost 2 bases and 1 base respectively, with 11 bases between them. There are 15 residues in the CDR3. Ophthalmopathy absent within 18 months of follow-up marked hyperthyroidism as stable.

The sequence was obtained from a young woman with stable Graves' hyperthyroidism. Some clones in this sample may be carry-over from other donors' samples. Specimen: peripheral blood. The rearrangement links TRBV6-2 or TRBV6-3 to TRBJ2-5; the D gene could be TRBD1 or TRBD2 (5 bases each). The CDR3 here is CASSYAGAVQETQYF. DNA of the CDR3: TGTGCCAGCAGTTACGCCGGGGCCGTCCAAGAGACCCAGTACTTC.